The source of this T cell receptor (beta chain) is a study of blood T cell repertoires in COVID-19. Study overall: Sources were T cells, B-cell-depleted T cells, or PBMCs; the material itself was cDNA or gDNA.

Under the authors' procedure: Estimated nucleated cell counts came from reference gene primer amplification. Sequencing was performed with immunoSEQ multiplex PCR; in TCRdb, only in-frame clones are kept and a portion is missing. That table furnishes V, J and clone size, whereas the DNA furnished D and trimming. The sample lists about 130,000 clones, roughly 88% occurring once. The CDR3 length is 14 residues. CDR1 and CDR2 from the germline V gene are SEHNR and FQNEAQ (reference sequence). V lost 1 base and J 7 bases, leaving 11 bases between the germline ends. The chain links TRBV7-9 to TRBJ2-1; D perhaps matches TRBD1 (6 bases). The sequenced sample consisted of peripheral blood. This TCR was recovered from a woman of 80 years or more with acute or convalescent COVID-19. The CDR3 region is CASSLGPQGNEQFF. CDR3 coding DNA: TGTGCCAGCAGCTTAGGGCCCCAGGGGAATGAGCAGTTCTTC.